The next 18 T cell receptor beta chains were all read from a single sample in a study of T cells in Graves' hyperthyroidism and ophthalmopathy. RNA transcripts yielded amplified TCR beta CDR3 regions. First-round RT-PCR of the TCR CDR3 relied on the HTBI primer set. Each CDR3 protein gets one entry after TCRdb re-called the multiplex PCR reads with MiXCR. Of roughly 150,000 distinct CDR3 sequences detected, 9.4% appear once; the ten largest clones hold over 20%. The sample consisted of blood. These receptors came from a woman under 30 with Graves' hyperthyroidism that later progressed to Graves' ophthalmopathy.

V gene TRBV20-1 combines with J gene TRBJ1-5; tentative D call: TRBD1 (6 bases). Per the germline V gene, CDR1 is DFQATT and CDR2 is SNEGSKA (reference sequence). CDR3 length equals 13 residues. Trimming left V 8 bases short and J 7 bases short, with 18 bases between. CDR3 nucleotides: TGCAGTAGCAGGGGAGGGTACAGGCAGCCCCAGCATTTT. Protein sequence: CSSRGGYRQPQHF.

As concerns this clonotype: The germline gene is not matched at one end of the junction; a read error may be the cause. The chain combines TRBV20-1 with TRBJ2-7, with TRBD2 as a possible D gene (5 bases). Germline CDR1 reads DFQATT; CDR2 reads SNEGSKA (reference sequence). This CDR3 comprises 13 residues. The CDR3 sequence is CSARDLRGHERHF. The CDR3 nucleotides read TGCAGTGCTAGAGATTTACGCGGCCACGAGCGGCACTTC.

This clonotype was detected many times. V usage is TRBV12-3 or TRBV12-4 and J usage is TRBJ2-2, with D possibly TRBD2 on 6 matching bases. V dropped 3 bases and J dropped 9 bases, with 8 bases sitting between them. CDR3 size: 12 residues. The CDR3 DNA reads TGTGCCAGCAGTTTCCGGGGGAGGGAGCTGTTTTTT. This encodes CASSFRGRELFF.

Ten or more counts support this clonotype. This chain joins TRBV30 and TRBJ2-1, with 11 bases identical to TRBD2. The germline gives CDR1 GTSNPN, CDR2 SVGIG (reference sequence). V was clipped by 0 bases and J by 4 bases; unmatched bases: 2. CDR3 length equals 15 residues. This CDR3 is CAWSVTSGGYNEQFF. DNA of the CDR3: TGTGCCTGGAGTGTAACTAGCGGGGGTTACAATGAGCAGTTCTTC.

This clonotype was observed at least ten times. This sequence joins TRBV2 and TRBJ1-3; D not resolved. Per germline, CDR1 SNHLY and CDR2 FYNNEI. Trimming took 7 bases from V and 0 from J, leaving 10 bases between them. CDR3 length: 14 amino acids. CDR3 coding DNA: TGTGCCAGCACTCCCGGCTCCTCTGGAAACACCATATATTTT. Translation: CASTPGSSGNTIYF.

This clonotype has ten or more counts. V gene TRBV3-1 combines with J gene TRBJ1-6, with TRBD1 matching over 7 bases. Germline V gene data show CDR1 as LGHDT and CDR2 as YNNKEL (reference sequence). Trimming at V came to 4 bases and at J to 7 bases, leaving 4 bases not matched to a gene. The CDR3 covers 14 residues. The CDR3 DNA sequence: TGTGCCAGCAGCCCCGGGACAGACAATTCACCCCTCCACTTT. This encodes CASSPGTDNSPLHF.

There are many counts of this clonotype. V is TRBV6-1 and J is TRBJ1-4; D unclear. The V gene's germline CDR1 is MNHNS and CDR2 SASEGT. V lost 0 bases and J 7 bases, leaving 6 bases between the germline ends. CDR3 length: 13 residues. The chain's CDR3 is CASSEATFEKLFF. The CDR3 DNA sequence: TGTGCCAGCAGTGAAGCCACATTTGAAAAACTGTTTTTT.

This clonotype appeared a few times. A read error may produce the germline difference seen at one junction end. Written as DNA, the CDR3 is TGTGCCCGCAGTTTAGCAGGAGGGGGTAACTATGGCTACACCTTC. Translating it yields CARSLAGGGNYGYTF. V usage is TRBV28 and J usage is TRBJ1-2; maybe TRBD1 (6 bases). The germline gives CDR1 MDHEN, CDR2 SYDVKM. The CDR3 loop spans 15 amino acids.

This clonotype was seen at least ten times. This chain uses TRBV6-1 with TRBJ2-1; possible D gene TRBD1, 5 bases. V was shortened by 6 bases and J by 5 bases, with 14 bases between the two germline ends. The CDR3 loop spans 14 amino acids. Germline CDR1 is MNHNS and CDR2 is SASEGT. In DNA form, the CDR3 reads TGTGCCAGCAGACCCGGGCTAGGGGACAATGAGCAGTTCTTC. This sequence encodes CASRPGLGDNEQFF.

Ten or more counts support this clonotype. The CDR3, as DNA: TGTGCCTGGAGTGTAGTGGTGGCAGATACGCAGTATTTT. Amino acid sequence: CAWSVVVADTQYF. This sequence joins TRBV30 and TRBJ2-3; D not certain. Trimming removed 0 bases at V and 4 bases at J, with 8 bases between. This CDR3 comprises 13 residues. Germline CDR1 and CDR2: GTSNPN and SVGIG (reference sequence).

The chain has TRBV4-1 and TRBJ2-7; 8 positions agree with TRBD1. Germline V gene data show CDR1 as MGHRA and CDR2 as YSYEKL. V lost 1 base to trimming and J lost 2 bases; unmatched junction nucleotides: 7. The CDR3 is made up of 16 amino acids. CDR3 region: CASSQAGGRIAYEQYF. The CDR3 DNA follows: TGCGCCAGCAGCCAAGCAGGGGGCAGGATCGCCTACGAGCAGTACTTC.

This clonotype was counted many times. The chain couples TRBV20-1 to TRBJ2-2, with D possibly being TRBD1 (6 bases). V shed 5 bases and J shed 0 bases, with 10 bases lying between them. There are 14 residues in the CDR3. CDR1 and CDR2 from the germline V gene are DFQATT and SNEGSKA (reference sequence). The CDR3 bases are TGCAGTGCTCCCGGACAGACGAACACCGGGGAGCTGTTTTTT. It yields the protein CSAPGQTNTGELFF.

Details on this clonotype: This may be a read error: a much more frequent sequence differs by one nucleotide. The CDR3 region is CASSFGGPGTEQFF. CDR3 in DNA: TGCGCCAGCAGCTTTGGGGGACCGGGTACCGAGCAGTTCTTC. The rearrangement links TRBV5-1 to TRBJ2-1; D may match TRBD1 or TRBD2 (5 bases each). Germline-derived CDR1 and CDR2 are SGHRS and YFSETQ. V was pared by 2 bases and J by 10 bases, with 16 bases between. This CDR3 has 14 residues. The full variable domain, rest sourced from reference TRBV5-1 and TRBJ2-1, is KAGVTQTPRYLIKTRGQQVTLSCSPISGHRSVSWYQQTPGQGLQFLFEYFSETQRNKGNFPGRFSGRQFSNSRSEMNVSTLELGDSALYLCASSFGGPGTEQFFGPGTRLTVL.

This clonotype was seen more than once but under ten times. The chain combines TRBV19 with TRBJ1-2; a weak D match, TRBD1 (5 bases). V lost 10 bases and J 2 bases, leaving 23 bases between the germline ends. Germline V lookup: CDR1 LNHDA, CDR2 SQIVND (reference sequence). CDR3 length: 16 residues. CDR3 in amino acids: CATYTTRGRRNYGYTF. CDR3 nucleotide sequence: TGTGCCACATACACCACCCGGGGCAGGAGAAACTATGGCTACACCTTC.

This clonotype was picked up many times. In DNA form, the CDR3 reads TGTGCCTGGAGTCGGGGGGGCTATGAGCAGTTCTTC. Residues: CAWSRGGYEQFF. V is TRBV30 and J is TRBJ2-1, with TRBD2 identical over 8 bases. The V gene end was trimmed by 2 bases and the J gene end by 8 bases; junction bases not matched to a gene: 2. CDR1 is GTSNPN and CDR2 is SVGIG in the germline V gene (reference sequence). This CDR3 comprises 12 residues.

This clonotype came up a few times. The rearrangement links TRBV19 to TRBJ2-7, with a possible D match to TRBD1 (6 bases). Germline V gives CDR1 LNHDA, CDR2 SQIVND (reference sequence). CDR3 length: 14 residues. The ends were cut back, 3 bases at V and 3 bases at J, with 12 bases in the middle. The CDR3 region is CASSMAGQIYEQYF. In DNA, the CDR3 is TGTGCCAGTAGTATGGCCGGACAGATCTACGAGCAGTACTTC.

The chain carries TRBV28 and TRBJ1-1; TRBD1 is a possible D gene (5 bases). The CDR3 spans 13 residues. V was pared by 8 bases and J by 2 bases, with 12 bases between. Germline CDR1 MDHEN, CDR2 SYDVKM. The CDR3 protein is CASDRRENTEAFF. CDR3 in DNA: TGTGCCAGCGATCGCAGGGAAAACACTGAAGCTTTCTTT.

This clonotype appeared many times. The J gene is TRBJ2-3, the V gene TRBV12-3 or TRBV12-4; D perhaps matches TRBD2 (6 bases). CDR3 length: 17 residues. V lost 6 bases to trimming and J lost 4 bases, with 23 bases between them. The CDR3 DNA follows: TGTGCCAGCAGCCGCCAGACTAGTCGGGGGTTTTCAGATACGCAGTATTTT. Protein sequence: CASSRQTSRGFSDTQYF.